Following are 11 T cell receptor beta chains from one sample sequenced in a study of CD8 T cells in ankylosing spondylitis. From the 5' RACE reads, TCRdb called clonotypes with MiXCR, one entry per CDR3 protein. The data contain some 130,000 distinct CDR3 sequences, around 7.9% of them singletons. Sequencing was performed on blood, either unsorted or a sorted T cell fraction (not recorded which). The receptors originated from a female donor with ankylosing spondylitis or in good health (not recorded which).

This clonotype has at least ten counts. This chain joins TRBV7-9 and TRBJ2-3; D unclear. V was shortened by 5 bases and J by 0 bases, with 9 bases between the two germline ends. The length of the CDR3 is 14 residues. Germline CDR1 reads SEHNR; CDR2 reads FQNEAQ (reference sequence). CDR3 nucleotide sequence: TGTGCCAGCAGCCGACCTGGTAGCACAGATACGCAGTATTTT. This translates into CASSRPGSTDTQYF.

The chain combines TRBV29-1 with TRBJ2-3; TRBD2 is a possible D gene (6 bases). The length of the CDR3 is 10 residues. Trimming took off 7 bases at V and 7 bases at J, with 9 bases between the two ends. Germline V gene data show CDR1 as SQVTM and CDR2 as ANQGSEA. DNA for the CDR3: TGCAGCGGGCGGGAAAATACGCAGTATTTT. Its protein product is CSGRENTQYF.

This clonotype occurred many times. J is TRBJ2-1 and V is TRBV12-3 or TRBV12-4; D possibly corresponds to TRBD2 (7 bases). Trimming shortened V by 4 bases and J by 4 bases, and 23 bases separated the two germline ends. The CDR3 has 18 residues. CDR3 sequence reads: CASSYSLRRGPRYNEQFF. The CDR3 DNA reads as TGTGCCAGCAGTTACTCCTTAAGGCGGGGGCCCCGGTACAATGAGCAGTTCTTC.

This clonotype was seen at least ten times. This sequence joins TRBV2 and TRBJ2-2; 9 nucleotides align to TRBD2. V was pared by 4 bases and J by 5 bases, with 5 bases of the junction left unmatched. Germline loops: CDR1 SNHLY, CDR2 FYNNEI. The CDR3 sequence is 15 residues long. CDR3: CASSGRLAGTGELFF. CDR3 in DNA: TGTGCCAGCAGTGGTAGGCTAGCGGGAACCGGGGAGCTGTTTTTT. Variable domain in full (rest from reference TRBV2 and TRBJ2-2): EPEVTQTPSHQVTQMGQEVILRCVPISNHLYFYWYRQILGQKVEFLVSFYNNEISEKSEIFDDQFSVERPDGSNFTLKIRSTKLEDSAMYFCASSGRLAGTGELFFGEGSRLTVL.

This clonotype was found many times. The V call is TRBV29-1, the J call TRBJ1-1; unclear D gene. The CDR3 extends over 13 amino acids. Germline-derived CDR1 and CDR2 are SQVTM and ANQGSEA. V dropped 4 bases and J dropped 4 bases, with 13 bases sitting between them. CDR3 DNA: TGCAGCGTTGCACACAGCTCCTCCACTGAAGCTTTCTTT. Translated, it gives CSVAHSSSTEAFF.

This clonotype was counted many times. This CDR3 reads CASSGRGFPETQYF. The CDR3, as DNA: TGTGCCAGCAGCGGCAGGGGCTTTCCTGAGACCCAGTACTTC. This chain connects TRBV7-9 to TRBJ2-5; D might be TRBD1 (6 bases). This CDR3 has 14 amino acids. The V end lost 5 bases, the J end lost 5 bases, and 15 bases lay between the germline ends. The germline gives CDR1 SEHNR, CDR2 FQNEAQ (reference sequence). Supplemented by reference TRBV7-9 and TRBJ2-5, the full variable domain reads DTGVSQNPRHKITKRGQNVTFRCDPISEHNRLYWYRQTLGQGPEFLTYFQNEAQLEKSRLLSDRFSAERPKGSFSTLEIQRTEQGDSAMYLCASSGRGFPETQYFGPGTRLLVL.

As to this clonotype: A read error may explain this, as a much larger clone is one base away. The chain carries TRBV7-9 and TRBJ1-1; D possibly corresponds to TRBD1 (5 bases). This CDR3 region has 14 residues. Germline CDR1 SEHNR, CDR2 FQNEAQ (reference sequence). The CDR3 DNA reads TGTGCCGGCAGCTTAGTACAGGCGAACACTGAAGCTTTCTTT. Residues: CAGSLVQANTEAFF.

In its sample, this clonotype was seen a few times. This chain joins TRBV7-9 and TRBJ2-5; D not certain. Per the germline V gene, CDR1 is SEHNR and CDR2 is FQNEAQ (reference sequence). The V end lost 1 base, the J end lost 4 bases, and 7 bases lay between the germline ends. The CDR3 sequence is 13 residues long. CDR3 in amino acids: CASSLGSLETQYF. The CDR3 DNA is TGTGCCAGCAGCTTAGGCTCCCTAGAGACCCAGTACTTC.

This chain links TRBV30 with TRBJ2-1; D tentatively fits TRBD1 or TRBD2 (6 bases each). Germline V gene sequence: CDR1 GTSNPN, CDR2 SVGIG (reference sequence). There are 16 residues in the CDR3. Trimming took 6 bases from V and 1 from J, leaving 19 bases between them. In nucleotides, the CDR3 is TGTGCCTGTAAGGATTGGGGGGCTGGGTCCTACAATGAGCAGTTCTTC. Translating gives CACKDWGAGSYNEQFF.

The rearrangement uses TRBV28 and TRBJ2-1; D is possibly TRBD1 (6 bases). V was pared by 3 bases and J by 7 bases, with 16 bases between. Germline values: CDR1 MDHEN, CDR2 SYDVKM. CDR3 length: 15 residues. CDR3 protein: CASSLRTALGNEQFF. CDR3 sequence (DNA): TGTGCCAGCAGTTTGAGGACAGCCCTGGGTAATGAGCAGTTCTTC.

This clonotype occurred many times. The CDR3 is CASSHSGGNLITDTQYF. Here the CDR3 DNA reads TGTGCCAGCAGTCATAGCGGGGGGAATTTAATAACAGATACGCAGTATTTT. The chain is built from TRBV12-3 or TRBV12-4 and TRBJ2-3, with 10 bases that match TRBD2. V shed 5 bases, J shed 3 bases, and the junction held 11 bases outside the gene matches. The CDR3 loop spans 17 amino acids.